Listed here are 11 T cell receptor beta chains from one sample, sequenced in a study of T cell repertoires in cytomegalovirus infection. TCRdb used MiXCR to reprocess the reads, holding one entry per CDR3 protein. Of fewer than 850,000 distinct CDR3 sequences in the sample, almost 30% were seen once. Antigen specificity for these receptors is unknown. This specimen consisted of cultured CD8+ T cells from PBMCs, obtained from culture after CMV antigen stimulation. The source of these receptors is a human donor in good health (CMV status not recorded). Some clones in this sample may be carry-over from other donors' samples.

Points on this clonotype: A read error may account for a junction end that differs from germline. The rearrangement links TRBV7-2 to TRBJ2-2, with D tentatively TRBD2 (5 bases). CDR1 and CDR2 from the germline V gene are SGHTA and FQGNSA. The CDR3 runs to 12 residues. Written as DNA, the CDR3 is TGTGCCAGCAGCTTAAGAACCGGGGAGCCGTTTTTT. As protein: CASSLRTGEPFF.

The chain carries TRBV2 and TRBJ2-1; 8 bases are shared with TRBD2. There are 15 residues in the CDR3. Trimming at V came to 3 bases and at J to 4 bases, leaving 5 bases not matched to a gene. CDR1 and CDR2 (germline): SNHLY, FYNNEI. CDR3 in amino acids: CASSDSGGPYNEQFF. As DNA, the CDR3 is TGTGCCAGCAGTGACTCGGGGGGGCCTTACAATGAGCAGTTCTTC.

This clonotype has a single count. V is TRBV10-3 and J is TRBJ2-3; 7 bases line up with TRBD1. This CDR3 has 16 amino acids. After removal of 7 bases from V and 1 base from J, the junction contained 11 bases not matched to a gene. CDR1 is ENHRY, CDR2 SYGVKD, per germline. The CDR3, as DNA: TGTGCCATCACCGATAACAGGGGTAGGGGCACAGATACGCAGTATTTT. It codes for CAITDNRGRGTDTQYF.

This clonotype was observed many times. This chain connects TRBV4-1 to TRBJ2-3; D gene ambiguous. In germline, CDR1 is MGHRA, CDR2 YSYEKL. V dropped 0 bases and J dropped 2 bases, with 12 bases sitting between them. CDR3 length: 16 residues. This CDR3 is CASSQEGIRFTDTQYF. The CDR3 DNA is TGCGCCAGCAGCCAAGAGGGCATCCGCTTCACAGATACGCAGTATTTT.

This chain joins TRBV6-5 and TRBJ2-1, with TRBD2 matching 8 bases. The CDR3 length is 18 residues. Germline CDR1 is MNHEY and CDR2 is SVGAGI. V dropped 2 bases and J dropped 9; count of bases not matched to a gene: 18. DNA for the CDR3: TGTGCCAGCAGTTACCCAAAATCCCTTTACGGGGGGGCTCTTGAGCAGTTCTTC. Amino acids: CASSYPKSLYGGALEQFF.

The V gene is TRBV2, the J gene TRBJ2-1, with 8 bases identical to TRBD1. The CDR3 sequence is 14 residues long. With 8 bases clipped from V and 2 bases from J, the junction kept 5 bases outside the gene matches. Germline V gene data show CDR1 as SNHLY and CDR2 as FYNNEI. The CDR3: CASHRGETYNEQFF. CDR3 DNA sequence: TGTGCCAGCCACAGGGGGGAGACCTACAATGAGCAGTTCTTC. The variable domain in full, completed from reference TRBV2 and TRBJ2-1, reads EPEVTQTPSHQVTQMGQEVILRCVPISNHLYFYWYRQILGQKVEFLVSFYNNEISEKSEIFDDQFSVERPDGSNFTLKIRSTKLEDSAMYFCASHRGETYNEQFFGPGTRLTVL.

Ten or more counts support this clonotype. The chain employs TRBV6-4 and TRBJ2-3, with a weak D call TRBD2 (7 bases). In germline, CDR1 is MRHNA, CDR2 SNTAGT. This CDR3 comprises 14 residues. V lost 2 bases, J lost 2 bases, and 8 bases lay in between. CDR3 in amino acids: CASSDGGATDTQYF. CDR3 coding DNA: TGTGCCAGCAGTGACGGGGGGGCCACAGATACGCAGTATTTT.

This clonotype was observed at least ten times. This rearrangement joins TRBV12-3 or TRBV12-4 to TRBJ1-1; the match to TRBD1 covers 8 bases. The CDR3 loop spans 16 amino acids. V trimming: 4 bases; J trimming: 0 bases; junction bases outside the gene matches: 7. The CDR3 sequence is CASSYSGGRMNTEAFF. The CDR3 nucleotides read TGTGCCAGCAGTTATTCAGGGGGCAGAATGAACACTGAAGCTTTCTTT.

This chain uses TRBV19 with TRBJ1-5; 9 nucleotides line up with TRBD1. The CDR3 spans 15 residues. Unmatched junction bases numbered 2, after V lost 0 bases and J lost 5 bases. CDR1 is LNHDA, CDR2 SQIVND, per germline (reference sequence). The CDR3 reads CASSIEGTGYQPQHF. The CDR3 DNA follows: TGTGCCAGTAGTATAGAGGGGACAGGGTATCAGCCCCAGCATTTT. The whole variable domain, filled in from reference TRBV19 and TRBJ1-5, reads DGGITQSPKYLFRKEGQNVTLSCEQNLNHDAMYWYRQDPGQGLRLIYYSQIVNDFQKGDIAEGYSVSREKKESFPLTVTSAQKNPTAFYLCASSIEGTGYQPQHFGDGTRLSIL.

The chain has TRBV7-2 and TRBJ1-5; D not certain. There are 15 residues in the CDR3. Germline V gene data show CDR1 as SGHTA and CDR2 as FQGNSA. V shed 2 bases and J shed 5 bases, with 13 bases lying between them. The CDR3 reads CASSLTRNRDQPQHF. The CDR3 region has the DNA TGTGCCAGCAGCTTAACCAGGAACCGGGATCAGCCCCAGCATTTT.

The table lists this clonotype with a few counts. The rearrangement joins TRBV28 to TRBJ1-1; no firm D call. There are 16 residues in the CDR3. V lost 3 bases to trimming and J lost 0 bases, with 14 bases between them. The V gene's germline CDR1 is MDHEN and CDR2 SYDVKM. CDR3 coding DNA: TGTGCCAGCAGTTTCCCGCCGTACGTTATGAACACTGAAGCTTTCTTT. It is translated as CASSFPPYVMNTEAFF. The whole variable domain, remainder taken from reference TRBV28 and TRBJ1-1, is DVKVTQSSRYLVKRTGEKVFLECVQDMDHENMFWYRQDPGLGLRLIYFSYDVKMKEKGDIPEGYSVSREKKERFSLILESASTNQTSMYLCASSFPPYVMNTEAFFGQGTRLTVV.